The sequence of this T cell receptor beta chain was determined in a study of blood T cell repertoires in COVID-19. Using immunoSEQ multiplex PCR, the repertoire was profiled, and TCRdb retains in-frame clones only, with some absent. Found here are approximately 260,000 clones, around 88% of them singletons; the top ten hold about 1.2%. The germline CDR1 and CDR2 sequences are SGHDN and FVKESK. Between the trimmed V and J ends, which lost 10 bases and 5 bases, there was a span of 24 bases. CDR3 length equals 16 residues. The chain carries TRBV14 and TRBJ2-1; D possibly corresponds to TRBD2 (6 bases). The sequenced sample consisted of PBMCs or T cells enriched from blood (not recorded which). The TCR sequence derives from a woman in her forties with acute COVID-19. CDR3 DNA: TGTGCCACCACGGCGGGACCCCAAGTACGTAACAATGAGCAGTTCTTC. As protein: CATTAGPQVRNNEQFF.